This T cell receptor beta chain comes out of a study of blood T cell repertoires in COVID-19. For the study at large: The United States, Italy and Spain supplied acute and convalescent COVID-19 samples. Nucleic acid was either cDNA or gDNA, and it came from T cells, B-cell-depleted T cells, or PBMCs.

As handled by the study authors: The assay estimated nucleated cells by amplifying reference gene primers. Only in-frame clones appear in the TCRdb table, and some are missing; sequencing was by immunoSEQ multiplex PCR. V and J calls and clone size are copied from that table; D and trimming were computed from the DNA. Of more than 140,000 clones listed, 84% are singletons. The CDR3 has 19 residues. The germline V gene encodes CDR1 SGHNT and CDR2 YYREEE (reference sequence). The V gene end was trimmed by 0 bases and the J gene end by 1 base; junction bases not matched to a gene: 12. This receptor was identified in a woman between 50 and 59 years old in a cohort sampled during active or convalescent COVID-19. Sequencing was performed on peripheral blood. The V and J genes are TRBV5-4 and TRBJ2-1, with TRBD2 matching 8 bases. The CDR3 nucleotides read TGTGCCAGCAGCTTGGAGGTCGGCGGGGGGCAGCGGTCCTACAATGAGCAGTTCTTC. This translates into CASSLEVGGGQRSYNEQFF.